This TCR beta chain was sequenced in a study of CD8 T cells in ankylosing spondylitis. TCRdb independently ran MiXCR on the 5' RACE reads; one entry per CDR3 protein. The data contain nearly 25,000 distinct CDR3 sequences, about a sixth of them singletons. V dropped 4 bases and J dropped 0; count of bases not matched to a gene: 8. The CDR3 is 16 amino acids. Germline V CDR1 and CDR2: SGHTA, FQGNSA. The genes are TRBV7-2 and TRBJ2-5, with 7 bases aligning to TRBD1. Sequenced input: blood. This clonotype originated in a male donor with ankylosing spondylitis or in good health (not recorded which). The CDR3 DNA is TGTGCCAGCAGCTCCGGATTGGGACAGAACCAAGAGACCCAGTACTTC. This translates into CASSSGLGQNQETQYF.